This TCR beta chain was identified in a study of T cells in Graves' hyperthyroidism and ophthalmopathy. The CDR3 totals 14 residues. The germline CDR1 and CDR2 sequences are SNHLY and FYNNEI. The V and J ends lost 6 bases and 5 bases respectively, with 14 bases between them. Researchers took RNA transcripts and amplified the TCR beta CDR3 regions from them. An initial round of RT-PCR targeting the TCR CDR3 relied on the HTBI primer set. TCRdb re-analysed the multiplex PCR reads in MiXCR, keeping a single row per CDR3 protein. The sample includes 50,000 to 60,000 distinct CDR3 sequences, around half seen only once; the top ten take roughly 12%. Diagnoses were made from clinical symptoms, serum measures (thyroxine and TRAb), thyroid ultrasound and orbital computed tomography.

This TCR was recovered from a woman in her twenties or thirties with Graves' ophthalmopathy. The sample was blood. The chain joins TRBV2 to TRBJ2-4; no reliable D call. The CDR3 DNA is TGTGCCAGCAGCGTTAACTCGCGCGAAAACATTCAGTACTTC. Translation: CASSVNSRENIQYF. The complete variable domain, with remaining parts taken from reference TRBV2 and TRBJ2-4, reads EPEVTQTPSHQVTQMGQEVILRCVPISNHLYFYWYRQILGQKVEFLVSFYNNEISEKSEIFDDQFSVERPDGSNFTLKIRSTKLEDSAMYFCASSVNSRENIQYFGAGTRLSVL.